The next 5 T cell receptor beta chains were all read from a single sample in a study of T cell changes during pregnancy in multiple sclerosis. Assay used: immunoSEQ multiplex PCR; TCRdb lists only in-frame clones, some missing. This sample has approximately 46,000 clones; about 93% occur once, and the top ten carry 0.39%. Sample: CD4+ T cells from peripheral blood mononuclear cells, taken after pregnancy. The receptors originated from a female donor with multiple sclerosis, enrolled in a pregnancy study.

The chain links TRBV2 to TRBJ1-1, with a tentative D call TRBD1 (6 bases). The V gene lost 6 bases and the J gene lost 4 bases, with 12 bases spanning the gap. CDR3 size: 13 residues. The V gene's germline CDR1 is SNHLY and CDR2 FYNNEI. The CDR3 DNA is TGTGCCAGCAGCGACAGGTATAGCACTGAAGCTTTCTTT. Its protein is CASSDRYSTEAFF. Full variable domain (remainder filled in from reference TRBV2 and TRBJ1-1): EPEVTQTPSHQVTQMGQEVILRCVPISNHLYFYWYRQILGQKVEFLVSFYNNEISEKSEIFDDQFSVERPDGSNFTLKIRSTKLEDSAMYFCASSDRYSTEAFFGQGTRLTVV.

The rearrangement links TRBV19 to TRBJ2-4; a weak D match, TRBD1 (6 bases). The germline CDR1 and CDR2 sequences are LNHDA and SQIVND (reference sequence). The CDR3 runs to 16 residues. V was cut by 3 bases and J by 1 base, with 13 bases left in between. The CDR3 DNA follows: TGTGCCAGTAGTATTTCGTCTAGGGGGGCCAAAAACATTCAGTACTTC. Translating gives CASSISSRGAKNIQYF.

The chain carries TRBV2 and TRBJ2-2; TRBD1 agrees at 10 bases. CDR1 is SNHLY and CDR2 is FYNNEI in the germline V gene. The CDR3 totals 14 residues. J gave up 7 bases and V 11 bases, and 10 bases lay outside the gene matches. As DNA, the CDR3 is TGTGCCGGGAGACAGGGGGCAAGTTTCGGGGAGCTGTTTTTT. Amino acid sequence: CAGRQGASFGELFF. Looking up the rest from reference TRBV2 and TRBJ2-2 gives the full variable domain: EPEVTQTPSHQVTQMGQEVILRCVPISNHLYFYWYRQILGQKVEFLVSFYNNEISEKSEIFDDQFSVERPDGSNFTLKIRSTKLEDSAMYFCAGRQGASFGELFFGEGSRLTVL.

In DNA, the CDR3 is TGTGCCAGCAGCCCCAGGACTAGCGGGGGCTACGAGCAGTACTTC. It translates to CASSPRTSGGYEQYF. The genes are TRBV9 and TRBJ2-7; 13 bases line up with TRBD2. This CDR3 region has 15 residues. Losses at the gene ends were 4 bases for V and 3 bases for J; bases not matched to a gene: 4. Germline V lookup: CDR1 SGDLS, CDR2 YYNGEE.

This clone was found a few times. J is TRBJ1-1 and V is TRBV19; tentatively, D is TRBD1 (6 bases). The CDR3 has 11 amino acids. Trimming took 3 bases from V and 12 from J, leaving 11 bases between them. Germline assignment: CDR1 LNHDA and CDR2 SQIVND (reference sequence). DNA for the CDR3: TGTGCCAGTAGTATTTTGGGGGCAACTTTCTTT. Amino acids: CASSILGATFF.